These 11 T cell receptor beta chains share one sample of origin, sequenced in a study of cytomegalovirus exposure and HLA in healthy donors. Vbeta (60) and Jbeta (13) primers were used in the PCR. TCRdb's table, derived via immunoSEQ multiplex PCR, lists solely in-frame clones and lacks some. The sample yields approximately 190,000 clones, roughly 76% seen once. The sequenced sample consisted of PBMCs. These receptor sequences come from a middle-aged man in good health and CMV-seropositive.

The chain is built from TRBV5-6 and TRBJ1-2; D call uncertain. The CDR3 runs 12 residues. Per the germline V gene, CDR1 is SGHDT and CDR2 is YYEEEE. The ends were cut back, 4 bases at V and 8 bases at J, with 12 bases in the middle. In nucleotides, the CDR3 is TGTGCCAGCAGCCCGGGAGGTGGCGGCTACACCTTC. It encodes CASSPGGGGYTF. The entire variable domain, with the rest obtained from reference TRBV5-6 and TRBJ1-2, is as follows: DAGVTQSPTHLIKTRGQQVTLRCSPKSGHDTVSWYQQALGQGPQFIFQYYEEEERQRGNFPDRFSGHQFPNYSSELNVNALLLGDSALYLCASSPGGGGYTFGSGTRLTVV.

The gene calls are TRBV25-1 and TRBJ1-6; weak D call: TRBD1 (6 bases). The CDR3 is 14 residues long. Trimming stripped 4 bases from V and 8 bases from J, with 12 bases between. Germline assignment: CDR1 MGHDK and CDR2 SYGVNS. The chain's CDR3 is CASSGTRGYSPLHF. The CDR3 DNA reads TGTGCCAGCAGTGGGACCAGGGGCTATTCACCCCTCCACTTT.

The chain recombines TRBV19 with TRBJ1-1; D remains ambiguous. There are 14 residues in the CDR3. The ends were cut back, 7 bases at V and 1 base at J, with 13 bases in the middle. Germline CDR1 LNHDA, CDR2 SQIVND (reference sequence). CDR3: CASNLDRGNTEAFF. Here the CDR3 DNA reads TGTGCCAGTAATCTGGATCGGGGGAACACTGAAGCTTTCTTT.

The chain has TRBV6-5 and TRBJ1-5; D is undetermined. Germline CDR1 MNHEY, CDR2 SVGAGI. The CDR3 runs 15 residues. V shed 6 bases and J shed 2 bases, with 14 bases lying between them. The CDR3 coding sequence is TGTGCCAGCAGCCTCCTCCCAGAGGGCAATCAGCCCCAGCATTTT. Amino acid sequence: CASSLLPEGNQPQHF.

This clone has a handful of counts. The rearrangement links TRBV4-2 to TRBJ1-1; D may be TRBD1 (5 bases). The V gene lost 0 bases and the J gene lost 1 base, with 12 bases spanning the gap. This CDR3 is built from 16 residues. Germline assignment: CDR1 LGHNA and CDR2 YNFKEQ. The CDR3 DNA sequence: TGTGCCAGCAGCCAAGATCTCACAGGAAAGAACACTGAAGCTTTCTTT. Its protein product is CASSQDLTGKNTEAFF.

The V gene is TRBV30, the J gene TRBJ1-1; D is uncertain. Germline V gene data show CDR1 as GTSNPN and CDR2 as SVGIG (reference sequence). The CDR3 consists of 14 residues. V was shortened by 3 bases and J by 3 bases, with 14 bases between the two germline ends. CDR3 nucleotides: TGTGCCTGGAGAGGACCCGCAGCGGACACTGAAGCTTTCTTT. The encoded protein is CAWRGPAADTEAFF.

This clone came up a few times. Other DNA sequences in the sample encode the same CDR3. The rearrangement joins TRBV7-2 to TRBJ2-5; possible D gene TRBD2, 7 bases. This CDR3 has 15 amino acids. Germline CDR1 is SGHTA and CDR2 is FQGNSA. The V gene lost 0 bases and the J gene lost 4 bases, with 12 bases spanning the gap. The CDR3 DNA sequence: TGTGCCAGCAGCTTAGCCGGGGGGCCTGGAGAGACCCAGTACTTC. Translating gives CASSLAGGPGETQYF.

This chain uses TRBV15 with TRBJ1-1; D not certain. Trimming left V 8 bases short and J 2 bases short, with 18 bases between. The length of the CDR3 is 15 residues. The V gene's germline CDR1 is LNHNV and CDR2 YYDKDF (reference sequence). CDR3 loop: CATGERIQSNTEAFF. The DNA of the CDR3 is TGTGCCACCGGTGAGAGGATCCAGTCTAACACTGAAGCTTTCTTT.

The genes are TRBV9 and TRBJ2-7; D not certain. V shed 0 bases and J shed 2 bases, with 6 bases lying between them. This CDR3 is built from 13 residues. CDR1 is SGDLS, CDR2 YYNGEE, per germline. CDR3 sequence: CASSVGVAYEQYF. The CDR3 DNA reads TGTGCCAGCAGCGTAGGCGTCGCCTACGAGCAGTACTTC.

The V call is TRBV5-3, the J call TRBJ1-2; 10 bases are a match to TRBD1. TRBV5-3 is an ORF, with its function uncertain. V gave up 2 bases and J gave up 6 bases; unmatched junction bases: 13. The CDR3 contains 17 residues. The CDR3, as DNA: TGTGCCAGAAGCTTACCCCACCGGGACAGGGGTCCGAATGGCTACACCTTC. As protein: CARSLPHRDRGPNGYTF.

This clone has more than one count but fewer than ten. This rearrangement joins TRBV7-6 to TRBJ2-7; 12 nucleotides align to TRBD2. Trimming took 5 bases from V and 4 from J; bases not matched to a gene: 3. From germline, CDR1 is SGHVS and CDR2 FNYEAQ. The CDR3 is 14 amino acids. The DNA of the CDR3 is TGTGCCAGCAGCATAACTAGCGGGGGGTACGAGCAGTACTTC. Its translation is CASSITSGGYEQYF.